This TCR delta chain was identified in a study of TRDV2 sequences in healthy donors (dated by TCRdb to about 2020). In terms of the full investigation: Some 19 single-cell-derived gamma9delta2 T cell clones spanning the full range of antitumor activity were TCR-sequenced and traced within the bulk repertoire.

Bulk sequencing of complete TCR delta chain (Vdelta2) repertoires was performed to track the frequency of functionally characterized gamma9delta2 T cell clones. The Dutch blood bank supplied purchased peripheral blood from anonymous healthy donors. gamma9delta2 T cells analyzed in the study originated from peripheral blood of healthy donors. In regard to this clone: This receptor's antigen is unknown. Base-call qualities are not available, and no considerably larger clone is one nucleotide away.

Library construction relied on PCR. This sample was sequenced with an Illumina MiSeq. The authors' pipeline ran thus. When TRDV repertoire clonotype frequencies were reported, clonotypes represented by only a single read were excluded. Clone calls in TCRdb were regenerated from the public reads with CATT, after which identical DNA sequences shared one row. The V and J calls shown here were made by TCRdb, not taken from the authors' results. The sample table holds about 1,100 delta-chain clones, of which around 60% were seen once. The ten most abundant clones make up 19% of the sample. There are 20 amino acids in the CDR3, from cysteine to phenylalanine inclusive. Solely the CDR3 DNA is kept, with 60 bases framed from the first base. CDR1 and CDR2 (GEAIGNYY, EKD) derive from the germline V gene. Trimmed from V: 0 bases; trimmed from J: 2 bases; junction bases lacking a gene match: 6. Results the study describes overall, beyond this receptor: The observed TCRdelta repertoires were found to be highly focused, yet no correlation was observed between clonotype frequency and the antitumor functional potential of the respective clone. TCRdelta clonotypes of several highly reactive clones appeared rare, being undetectable in the bulk sequencing data of their donors.

The material sequenced was Vd2+ gamma-delta T cells from blood. The cell subset or site label for this specimen denotes: TCR Vdelta2-expressing (gamma9delta2) T cells. The chain joins TRDV2 to TRDJ3; TRDD3 agrees with 13 junctional bases. The receptor was isolated from a human donor in good health. This receptor carries the CDR3 CACDTVLGDTRTWDTRQMFF. The DNA sequence is TGTGCCTGTGACACCGTACTGGGGGATACGCGAACCTGGGACACCCGACAGATGTTTTTC.